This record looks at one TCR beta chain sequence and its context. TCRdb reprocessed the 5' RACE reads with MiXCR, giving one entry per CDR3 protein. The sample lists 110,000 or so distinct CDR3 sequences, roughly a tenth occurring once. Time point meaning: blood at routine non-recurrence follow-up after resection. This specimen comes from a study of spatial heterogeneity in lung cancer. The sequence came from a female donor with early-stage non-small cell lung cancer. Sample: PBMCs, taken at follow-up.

CDR3 sequence (DNA): TGCGCCAGCAGCCAAGAGGGCCAGGGGATCCCCTACGAGCAGTACGTC. Translated: CASSQEGQGIPYEQYV. The chain carries TRBV4-3 and TRBJ2-7, with D possibly being TRBD1 (6 bases). Germline CDR1 is LGHNA and CDR2 is YSLEER. The CDR3 totals 16 residues. V was cut by 0 bases and J by 2 bases, with 14 bases left in between.